The 22 T cell receptor beta chains in this list originate from one sample, sequenced in a study of T cells in Graves' hyperthyroidism and ophthalmopathy. The CDR3 regions of TCR beta were amplified from RNA transcripts. The HTBI set primed first-round TCR CDR3 RT-PCR. A single record per CDR3 protein comes from TCRdb applying MiXCR to the multiplex PCR reads. This table holds about 250,000 distinct CDR3 sequences, over 20% found once. The specimen was blood. Source of these receptors: a woman aged 40 to 55 with Graves' ophthalmopathy.

This clonotype was seen many times. V gene TRBV20-1 combines with J gene TRBJ1-5; D not resolved. Germline assignment: CDR1 DFQATT and CDR2 SNEGSKA (reference sequence). Trimming took 1 base from V and 0 from J, leaving 10 bases between them. CDR3 size: 15 residues. This CDR3 is CSARGENYSNQPQHF. The DNA for the CDR3 is TGCAGTGCTAGAGGGGAGAATTATAGCAATCAGCCCCAGCATTTT.

This clonotype was observed a few times. J is TRBJ2-5 and V is TRBV7-2, with D perhaps given as TRBD1 or TRBD2 (5 bases each). The CDR3 covers 13 residues. Germline loops: CDR1 SGHTA, CDR2 FQGNSA. Trimming shortened V by 5 bases and J by 3 bases, and 10 bases separated the two germline ends. CDR3 coding DNA: TGTGCCAGCAGCCCGGGACGGAAAGAGACCCAGTACTTC. Encoded protein: CASSPGRKETQYF.

The J gene is TRBJ1-1, the V gene TRBV7-9; tentative D call: TRBD1 (6 bases). The CDR3 covers 14 residues. Germline V gene data show CDR1 as SEHNR and CDR2 as FQNEAQ (reference sequence). V lost 7 bases to trimming and J lost 1 base, with 13 bases between them. CDR3 in DNA: TGTGCCAGCACCGCGACAGGCGGGAACACTGAAGCTTTCTTT. This gives the protein CASTATGGNTEAFF.

Ten or more counts support this clonotype. The chain joins TRBV29-1 to TRBJ2-5; 8 nucleotides agree with TRBD1. V was clipped by 5 bases and J by 5 bases; unmatched bases: 10. Per the germline V gene, CDR1 is SQVTM and CDR2 is ANQGSEA. The CDR3 runs to 14 residues. The CDR3 protein is CSVRPATGGETQYF. In nucleotides, the CDR3 is TGCAGCGTTCGTCCCGCCACAGGGGGGGAGACCCAGTACTTC.

There are many counts of this clonotype. The J gene is TRBJ2-7, the V gene TRBV5-1, with 15 bases fitting TRBD2. The CDR3 is 16 residues long. Germline V gives CDR1 SGHRS, CDR2 YFSETQ. The ends lost 4 bases at V and 4 bases at J; junction bases unmatched: 6. The CDR3 sequence: CASSPGGLAGGYEQYF. CDR3 nucleotides: TGCGCCAGCAGCCCGGGGGGACTAGCGGGAGGATACGAGCAGTACTTC. The whole variable domain, filled in from reference TRBV5-1 and TRBJ2-7, reads KAGVTQTPRYLIKTRGQQVTLSCSPISGHRSVSWYQQTPGQGLQFLFEYFSETQRNKGNFPGRFSGRQFSNSRSEMNVSTLELGDSALYLCASSPGGLAGGYEQYFGPGTRLTVT.

This clonotype was seen many times. This chain joins TRBV20-1 and TRBJ1-5, with D maybe TRBD1 (6 bases). V was clipped by 2 bases and J by 4 bases, with 9 bases between them. Germline CDR1 is DFQATT and CDR2 is SNEGSKA (reference sequence). The CDR3 is 13 amino acids. Here the CDR3 DNA reads TGCAGTGCTAGACTAACAGGGAATCAGCCCCAGCATTTT. This gives the protein CSARLTGNQPQHF.

There are many counts of this clonotype. The V gene is TRBV11-1, the J gene TRBJ2-7, with D possibly being TRBD1 (7 bases). The V gene lost 5 bases and the J gene lost 0 bases, with 17 bases spanning the gap. Germline lookup yields CDR1 SGHAT and CDR2 FQDESV (reference sequence). The CDR3 has 16 residues. CDR3 DNA: TGTGCCAGCAGCCAGGGGGGACCCACCGCCTCCTACGAGCAGTACTTC. Translated, it gives CASSQGGPTASYEQYF.

This clonotype is a singleton in its sample. This chain connects TRBV7-6 to TRBJ2-7; D possibly matches TRBD1 or TRBD2 (6 bases each). V lost 5 bases and J lost 5, with 16 bases in between. CDR3 length equals 14 residues. Looked up from germline, CDR1 is SGHVS and CDR2 is FNYEAQ. CDR3: CASSLGDGGHEQYF. The CDR3 nucleotides are TGTGCCAGCAGCCTGGGGGATGGGGGGCACGAGCAGTACTTC.

This clonotype showed up many times. V gene TRBV12-3 or TRBV12-4 combines with J gene TRBJ2-2, with 11 nucleotides matching TRBD2. CDR3 length: 15 amino acids. The ends lost 3 bases at V and 3 bases at J; junction bases unmatched: 0. CDR3 bases: TGTGCCAGCAGTTTTAGCGGGAGGGACACCGGGGAGCTGTTTTTT. Protein: CASSFSGRDTGELFF.

The rearrangement links TRBV6-2 or TRBV6-3 to TRBJ2-7, with TRBD2 matching over 10 bases. V was clipped by 2 bases and J by 0 bases; unmatched bases: 4. The CDR3 is made up of 16 amino acids. From germline, CDR1 is MNHEY and CDR2 SVGEGT. CDR3 in amino acids: CASSYQLAGFSYEQYF. CDR3 bases: TGTGCCAGCAGTTACCAACTAGCGGGGTTCTCCTACGAGCAGTACTTC.

The chain has TRBV7-3 and TRBJ1-5; maybe TRBD1 (5 bases). V dropped 2 bases and J dropped 2 bases, with 10 bases sitting between them. Per the germline V gene, CDR1 is SGHTA and CDR2 is FQGTGA. There are 15 residues in the CDR3. The CDR3 is CASSLRGRGNQPQHF. The CDR3, as DNA: TGTGCCAGCAGCTTACGAGGCAGGGGCAATCAGCCCCAGCATTTT.

The table lists this clonotype with many counts. CDR3 bases: TGCAGCGTTGACTACGGGGATGACAGGAACTATGGCTACACCTTC. This gives the protein CSVDYGDDRNYGYTF. This chain connects TRBV29-1 to TRBJ1-2; weak D call: TRBD1 (6 bases). Trimming removed 3 bases at V and 2 bases at J, with 16 bases between. Germline V lookup: CDR1 SQVTM, CDR2 ANQGSEA. This CDR3 spans 15 amino acids.

This clonotype has ten or more counts. The chain combines TRBV7-9 with TRBJ2-7; D possibly uses TRBD1 or TRBD2 (5 bases each). This CDR3 contains 16 residues. CDR1 is SEHNR and CDR2 is FQNEAQ in the germline V gene (reference sequence). Between the trimmed V and J ends, which lost 1 base and 1 base, there was a span of 14 bases. CDR3 nucleotides: TGTGCCAGCAGCTTAGTTGGGGACGCAACGTCCTACGAGCAGTACTTC. The encoded protein is CASSLVGDATSYEQYF.

This clonotype was found many times. The chain has TRBV5-1 and TRBJ2-7, with 13 bases that match TRBD2. The germline CDR1 and CDR2 sequences are SGHRS and YFSETQ. V dropped 0 bases and J dropped 7; count of bases not matched to a gene: 7. The CDR3 spans 16 residues. The CDR3 here is CASSLGTSGRSGEQYF. For the CDR3, the DNA is TGCGCCAGCAGCTTGGGGACTAGCGGGAGATCGGGAGAGCAGTACTTC.

The V and J genes are TRBV6-1 and TRBJ1-5; no definite D call. From germline, CDR1 is MNHNS and CDR2 SASEGT. The CDR3 sequence is 13 residues long. V was shortened by 6 bases and J by 5 bases, with 11 bases between the two germline ends. CDR3 loop: CASSSIQHQPQHF. The CDR3 nucleotides are TGTGCCAGCAGCTCAATCCAACATCAGCCCCAGCATTTT.

This clonotype was counted ten times or more. The chain is built from TRBV5-1 and TRBJ1-2; a weak D match, TRBD1 (5 bases). Trimming pared 4 bases from V and 0 bases from J, leaving 13 bases between. The CDR3 runs 15 residues. Germline loops: CDR1 SGHRS, CDR2 YFSETQ. The CDR3 DNA reads as TGCGCCAGCAGCGTCGGGCAGGGCTCTAACTATGGCTACACCTTC. Amino acids: CASSVGQGSNYGYTF. The full variable domain, with the rest looked up from reference TRBV5-1 and TRBJ1-2, is KAGVTQTPRYLIKTRGQQVTLSCSPISGHRSVSWYQQTPGQGLQFLFEYFSETQRNKGNFPGRFSGRQFSNSRSEMNVSTLELGDSALYLCASSVGQGSNYGYTFGSGTRLTVV.

At least ten counts were recorded for this clonotype. This may come from a read error, since a much larger clone is one base off. The chain recombines TRBV28 with TRBJ1-2; D perhaps matches TRBD1 (5 bases). The CDR3 has 16 residues. The V gene's germline CDR1 is MDHEN and CDR2 SYDVKM. V lost 3 bases to trimming and J lost 2 bases, with 16 bases between them. CDR3 bases: TGTGCCAGCAGTTTGTCTTACAGCAGGGAAAACTATGGCTACACCTTC. Its translation is CASSLSYSRENYGYTF.

This clonotype was seen repeatedly, ten times or more. This chain joins TRBV6-5 and TRBJ2-2, with 9 bases aligning to TRBD2. CDR1 and CDR2 from the germline V gene are MNHEY and SVGAGI. After removal of 7 bases from V and 0 bases from J, the junction contained 6 bases not matched to a gene. The CDR3 has 16 amino acids. CDR3: CASTGSGRTNTGELFF. The CDR3, as DNA: TGTGCCAGCACCGGAAGCGGGAGGACGAACACCGGGGAGCTGTTTTTT.

This clonotype has ten or more counts. The chain links TRBV27 to TRBJ1-1; D unclear. V lost 5 bases, J lost 1 base, and 8 bases lay in between. CDR1 and CDR2 from the germline V gene are MNHEY and SMNVEV (reference sequence). This CDR3 has 13 residues. This CDR3 reads CASSPRRNTEAFF. In DNA form, the CDR3 reads TGTGCCAGCAGTCCCCGTAGGAACACTGAAGCTTTCTTT.

This clonotype occurred many times. V and J are TRBV25-1 and TRBJ1-1; TRBD1 matches 11 bases. The V gene end was trimmed by 4 bases and the J gene end by 5 bases; junction bases not matched to a gene: 6. The CDR3 runs 15 residues. Germline V gene sequence: CDR1 MGHDK, CDR2 SYGVNS. In DNA, the CDR3 is TGTGCCAGCAGTGCGGACAGGGGGCTATATACTGAAGCTTTCTTT. Its protein is CASSADRGLYTEAFF.

The rearrangement links TRBV6-1 to TRBJ1-1; D unclear. Germline lookup yields CDR1 MNHNS and CDR2 SASEGT. V was pared by 7 bases and J by 2 bases, with 11 bases between. The CDR3 loop spans 13 amino acids. Written as DNA, the CDR3 is TGTGCCAGCACCAACCAACGAAACACTGAAGCTTTCTTT. Translating it yields CASTNQRNTEAFF.

As regards this clonotype: A much more abundant neighbour one base away suggests this may be a read error. The chain recombines TRBV7-9 with TRBJ2-7; 7 bases line up with TRBD2. The CDR3 covers 14 residues. CDR1 is SEHNR, CDR2 FQNEAQ, per germline (reference sequence). CDR3 nucleotides: TGTACCAGCAGCCACCGGGACTACCCATACGAGCAGTACTTC. This encodes CTSSHRDYPYEQYF.